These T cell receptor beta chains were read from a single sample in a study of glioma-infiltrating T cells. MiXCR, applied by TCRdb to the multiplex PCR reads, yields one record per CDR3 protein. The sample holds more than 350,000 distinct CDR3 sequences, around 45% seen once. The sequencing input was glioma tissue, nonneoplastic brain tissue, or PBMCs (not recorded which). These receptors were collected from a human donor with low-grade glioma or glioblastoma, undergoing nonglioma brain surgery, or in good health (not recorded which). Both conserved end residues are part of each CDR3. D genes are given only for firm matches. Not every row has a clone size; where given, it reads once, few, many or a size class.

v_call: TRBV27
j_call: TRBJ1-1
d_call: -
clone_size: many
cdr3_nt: TGTGCCAGCAGTGCAGGGCTGAACACTGAAGCTTTCTTT
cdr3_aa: CASSAGLNTEAFF

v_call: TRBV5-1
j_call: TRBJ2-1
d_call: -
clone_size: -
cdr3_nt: TGCGCCAGCAGCACCGGGACTTCACGGGAGTTCTTC
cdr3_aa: CASSTGTSREFF

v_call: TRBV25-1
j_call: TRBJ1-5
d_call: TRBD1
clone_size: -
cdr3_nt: TGTGCCAGCAGTGAGCGGGACAGGGAGGGTCAGCCCCAGCATTTT
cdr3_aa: CASSERDREGQPQHF

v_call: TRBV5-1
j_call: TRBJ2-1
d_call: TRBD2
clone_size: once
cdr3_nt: TGCGCCAGCAGCAGGATAGCGGGAGGGAACAATGAGCAGTTCTTC
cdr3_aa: CASSRIAGGNNEQFF

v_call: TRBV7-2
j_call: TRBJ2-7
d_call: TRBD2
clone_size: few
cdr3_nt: TGTGCCAGCAGCTTACTTCCCTCTAGCGGGAGGTCTGGGCAGTACTTC
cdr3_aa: CASSLLPSSGRSGQYF

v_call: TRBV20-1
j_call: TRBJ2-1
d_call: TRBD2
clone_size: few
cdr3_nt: TGCAGTGCTAGGGCCGGGAGGGGGTACAATGAGCAGTTCTTC
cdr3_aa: CSARAGRGYNEQFF

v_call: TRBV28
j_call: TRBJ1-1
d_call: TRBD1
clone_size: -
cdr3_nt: TGTGCCAGCAGTTTGAGGGACAGGTTCGCAACGCACACTGAAGCTTTCTTT
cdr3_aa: CASSLRDRFATHTEAFF

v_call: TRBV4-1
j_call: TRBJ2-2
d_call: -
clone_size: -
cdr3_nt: TGCGCCAGCAGCCAAGATCAAAGGTTTAGGAGCCACGGGGAGCTGTTTTTT
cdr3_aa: CASSQDQRFRSHGELFF

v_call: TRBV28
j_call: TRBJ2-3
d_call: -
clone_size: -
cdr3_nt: TGTGCCAGCAGTTGGTCAGAGTCAGATACGCAGTATTTT
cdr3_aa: CASSWSESDTQYF

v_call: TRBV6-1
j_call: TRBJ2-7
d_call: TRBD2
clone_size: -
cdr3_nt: TGTGCCAGCAGTGCCCGACTAGCGGGGTTCTACGAGCAGTACTTC
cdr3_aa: CASSARLAGFYEQYF

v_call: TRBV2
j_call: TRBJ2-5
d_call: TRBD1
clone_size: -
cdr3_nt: TGTGCCAGCAGCGGACAGGGAGAGACCCAGTACTTC
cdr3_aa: CASSGQGETQYF

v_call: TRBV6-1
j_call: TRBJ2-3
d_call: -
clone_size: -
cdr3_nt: TGTGCCACCGAGCGTTCCACAGATACGCAGTATTTT
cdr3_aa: CATERSTDTQYF

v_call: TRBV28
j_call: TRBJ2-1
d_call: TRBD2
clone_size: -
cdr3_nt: TGTGCCAGCAGTTTCCGCCTCCGCCTAGCGGGAGGGTACAATGAGCAGTTCTTC
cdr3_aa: CASSFRLRLAGGYNEQFF

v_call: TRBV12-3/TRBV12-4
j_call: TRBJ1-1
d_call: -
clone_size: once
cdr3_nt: TGTGCCAGCAGTTTAGGTTTCATCCAGGACCCCGTTGGGAACACTGAAGCTTTCTTT
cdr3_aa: CASSLGFIQDPVGNTEAFF

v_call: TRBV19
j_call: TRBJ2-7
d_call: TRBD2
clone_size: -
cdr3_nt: TGTGCCAGTAGTGTAGAGCGGGAGGGCAGCGAGCAGTACTTC
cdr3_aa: CASSVEREGSEQYF

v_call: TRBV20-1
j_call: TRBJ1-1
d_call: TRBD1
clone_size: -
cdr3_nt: TGCAGTGCAGACAGGGGAACGAACACTGAAGCTTTCTTT
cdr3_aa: CSADRGTNTEAFF

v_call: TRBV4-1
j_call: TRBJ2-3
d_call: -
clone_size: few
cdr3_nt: TGCGCCAGCAGCCAACTGTCCGGGGTTAGCACAGATACGCAGTATTTT
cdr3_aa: CASSQLSGVSTDTQYF

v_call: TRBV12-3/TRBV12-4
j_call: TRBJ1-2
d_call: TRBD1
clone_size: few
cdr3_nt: TGTGCCAGCAGCCCCGGGGACAGGGGATCGAACTATGGCTACACCTTC
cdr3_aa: CASSPGDRGSNYGYTF

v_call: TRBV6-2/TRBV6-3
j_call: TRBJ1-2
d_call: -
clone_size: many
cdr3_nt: TGTGCCAGCAGTCAAAGGACAGTCTATGGCTACACCTTC
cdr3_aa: CASSQRTVYGYTF

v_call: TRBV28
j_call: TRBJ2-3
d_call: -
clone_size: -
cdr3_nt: TGTGCCAGCAGTTTTCGCTTAACAGATACGCAGTGTTTT
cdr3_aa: CASSFRLTDTQCF

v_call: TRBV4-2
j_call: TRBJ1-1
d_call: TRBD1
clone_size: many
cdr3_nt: TGTGCCAGCAGCCAACGACAGGGATTAAACACTGAAGCTTTCTTT
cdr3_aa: CASSQRQGLNTEAFF

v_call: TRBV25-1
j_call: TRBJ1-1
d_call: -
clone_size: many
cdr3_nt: TGTGCCAGCACCAGGGACGGGGGCACTGAAGCTTTCTTT
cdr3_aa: CASTRDGGTEAFF

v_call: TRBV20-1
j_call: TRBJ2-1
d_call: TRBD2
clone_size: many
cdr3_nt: TGCAGTGCTAGTAGCGGGAGGACTAATGAGCAGTTCTTC
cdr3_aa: CSASSGRTNEQFF

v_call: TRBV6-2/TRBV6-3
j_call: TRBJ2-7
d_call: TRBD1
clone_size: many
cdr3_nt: TGTGCCAGCAGTTACCACCCGGGACAGGGTCGGGACGAGCAGTACTTC
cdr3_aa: CASSYHPGQGRDEQYF

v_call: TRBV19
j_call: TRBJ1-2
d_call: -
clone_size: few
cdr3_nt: TGTGCCAGTAGTATCGCGTCGTCCTATGGCTACACCTTC
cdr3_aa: CASSIASSYGYTF

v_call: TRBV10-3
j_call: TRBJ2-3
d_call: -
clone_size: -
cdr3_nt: TGTGCCATCAGTGAAAGGCTAACGGGAGATACGCAGTATTTT
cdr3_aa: CAISERLTGDTQYF

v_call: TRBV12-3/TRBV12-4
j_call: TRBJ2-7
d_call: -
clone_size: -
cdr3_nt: TGTGCCAGCAGCGCGGGGGCCCATATCTACGGGCAGTACTTC
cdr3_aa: CASSAGAHIYGQYF

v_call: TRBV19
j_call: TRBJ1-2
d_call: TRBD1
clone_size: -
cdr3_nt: TGTGCCAGTAGTATAAACAGGGGTTATGGCTACACCTTC
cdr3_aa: CASSINRGYGYTF

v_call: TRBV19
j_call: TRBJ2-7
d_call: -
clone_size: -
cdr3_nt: TGTGCCAGCCACCCCCGGGGGACAGCAGATGCCTACGAGCAGTACTTC
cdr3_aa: CASHPRGTADAYEQYF

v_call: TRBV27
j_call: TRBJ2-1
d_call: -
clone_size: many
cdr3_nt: TGTGCCAGCAGTTTAGAAGGTACCTCCTACAATGAGCAGTTCTTC
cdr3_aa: CASSLEGTSYNEQFF

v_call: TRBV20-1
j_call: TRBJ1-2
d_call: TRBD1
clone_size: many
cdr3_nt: TGCAGTGCAGGGACAGGTTCTTCCTATGGCTACACCTTC
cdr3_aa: CSAGTGSSYGYTF

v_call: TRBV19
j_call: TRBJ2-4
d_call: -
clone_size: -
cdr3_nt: TGTGCCAGTAGGGTCCACGGGGCGAGAAACATTCAGTACTTC
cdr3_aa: CASRVHGARNIQYF

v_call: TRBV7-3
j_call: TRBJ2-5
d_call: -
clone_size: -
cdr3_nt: TGTGCCAGCAGCGTAATCGGGGCGGCACAAGAGACCCAGTACTTC
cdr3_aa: CASSVIGAAQETQYF

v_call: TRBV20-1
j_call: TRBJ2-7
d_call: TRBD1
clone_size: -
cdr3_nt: TGCAGTACAGATGGGGACAGCGTCTACGAGCAGTACTTC
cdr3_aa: CSTDGDSVYEQYF

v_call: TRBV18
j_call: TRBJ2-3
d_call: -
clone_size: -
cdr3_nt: TGTGCCAGCTCATCGCCCAAGACTCGAAGCACAGATACGCAGTATTTT
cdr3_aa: CASSSPKTRSTDTQYF

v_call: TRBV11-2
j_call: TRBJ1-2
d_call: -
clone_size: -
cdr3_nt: TGTGCCAGCAGCTTTGAGCAGGGTTATGGCTACACCTTC
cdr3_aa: CASSFEQGYGYTF

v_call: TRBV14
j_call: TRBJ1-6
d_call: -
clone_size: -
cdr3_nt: TGTGCCAGCAGCCAAGGAACAGTTTATAATTCACCCCTCCACTTT
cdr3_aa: CASSQGTVYNSPLHF

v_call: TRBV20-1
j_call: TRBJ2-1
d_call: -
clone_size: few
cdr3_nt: TGCAGTGCTAGAGAGCGGGAAGCCCCCACTGAGCAGTTCTTC
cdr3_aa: CSAREREAPTEQFF